The next 32 T cell receptor beta chains were all read from a single sample in a study of neurological immune-mediated disorders. TCRdb called the 5' RACE reads again in MiXCR, with one record for every CDR3 protein. The repertoire has 28,000 or so distinct CDR3 sequences, approximately 15% of them found once; the top ten carry 25% to 35%. The sequencing input was PBMCs. The receptors stem from a man between 70 and 80 years old in good health.

This clonotype has ten or more counts. The chain employs TRBV5-1 and TRBJ2-7; possible D gene TRBD1, 5 bases. This CDR3 comprises 13 residues. Trimming cost V 5 bases and J 7 bases, with 16 bases left between them. Germline assignment: CDR1 SGHRS and CDR2 YFSETQ. The CDR3 region is CASRLDSVGEQYF. In nucleotides, the CDR3 is TGCGCCAGCAGACTCGACAGCGTGGGAGAGCAGTACTTC.

This clonotype was detected many times. The chain carries TRBV20-1 and TRBJ2-3; D is possibly TRBD1 (8 bases). The germline V and J ends were trimmed by 6 bases and 3 bases, with 16 bases remaining between them. Germline-derived CDR1 and CDR2 are DFQATT and SNEGSKA (reference sequence). The CDR3 runs to 14 residues. CDR3 protein: CSARQGTKTDTQYF. The CDR3 region has the DNA TGCAGTGCCCGACAGGGGACTAAGACAGATACGCAGTATTTT.

This clonotype came up many times. V gene TRBV21-1 combines with J gene TRBJ2-3; the table names TRBD1, a call not compared with the DNA. TRBV21-1 is annotated as a pseudogene. The CDR3 runs to 19 residues. This CDR3 is CASSKALFYGGPITDTQYF. CDR3 nucleotides: TGTGCCAGCAGCAAAGCGCTATTCTATGGGGGGCCGATCACAGATACGCAGTATTTT.

In its sample, this clonotype was seen many times. One base away lies a much larger clone, so this may be a sequencing read error. The chain uses TRBV5-1 and TRBJ2-1; no clear D. Per the germline V gene, CDR1 is SGHRS and CDR2 is YFSETQ. CDR3 size: 14 residues. With 4 bases removed from V and 5 bases from J, the gap between germline ends came to 13 bases. The CDR3 nucleotides read TGCGCCAGCAGCCCCCTAGAGTCCCACAATGAGCAGTTCTTC. Its translation is CASSPLESHNEQFF.

The gene calls are TRBV2 and TRBJ1-5; TRBD1 agrees at 9 bases. V lost 8 bases and J lost 6; bases outside the gene matches: 11. This CDR3 spans 15 amino acids. CDR1 SNHLY and CDR2 FYNNEI come from the germline V gene. CDR3 DNA sequence: TGTGCCAGCCGAGCGGGACAGGGTCTAGGTCAGCCCCAGCATTTT. As protein: CASRAGQGLGQPQHF. The full variable domain, rest sourced from reference TRBV2 and TRBJ1-5, is EPEVTQTPSHQVTQMGQEVILRCVPISNHLYFYWYRQILGQKVEFLVSFYNNEISEKSEIFDDQFSVERPDGSNFTLKIRSTKLEDSAMYFCASRAGQGLGQPQHFGDGTRLSIL.

This clonotype has ten or more counts. The rearrangement joins TRBV4-3 to TRBJ2-3; D gene uncertain. Trimming removed 0 bases at V and 4 bases at J, with 5 bases between. This CDR3 has 13 residues. The V gene's germline CDR1 is LGHNA and CDR2 YSLEER. The CDR3 protein is CASSQDEADTQYF. The CDR3 coding sequence is TGCGCCAGCAGCCAAGATGAAGCAGATACGCAGTATTTT.

This clonotype was seen many times. The chain uses TRBV7-9 and TRBJ1-1; 7 nucleotides agree with TRBD1. V lost 5 bases, J lost 1 base, and 4 bases stayed unmatched. The CDR3 contains 14 residues. CDR1 and CDR2 from the germline V gene are SEHNR and FQNEAQ (reference sequence). The DNA for the CDR3 is TGTGCCAGCAGCCAATGGGACAGGAACACTGAAGCTTTCTTT. Translation: CASSQWDRNTEAFF.

This clonotype occurred many times. The rearrangement joins TRBV20-1 to TRBJ2-1, with D possibly being TRBD1 (6 bases). The CDR3 covers 13 residues. Deletions cut 2 bases from V and 6 bases from J, with 11 bases between. Germline V gene sequence: CDR1 DFQATT, CDR2 SNEGSKA (reference sequence). The CDR3 protein is CSARPTGFNEQFF. CDR3 in DNA: TGCAGTGCTAGACCAACAGGGTTCAATGAGCAGTTCTTC.

This clonotype was recorded at least ten times. The chain has TRBV12-5 and TRBJ2-4, with D perhaps being TRBD1 or TRBD2 (5 bases each). V lost 4 bases to trimming and J lost 8 bases, with 12 bases between them. Germline assignment: CDR1 LGHNT and CDR2 FRNRAP. This CDR3 has 13 amino acids. The CDR3 DNA follows: TGTGCTAGTGGTTGGGCCGGGGCTGACATTCAGTACTTC. This translates into CASGWAGADIQYF.

This clonotype was seen repeatedly, ten times or more. V is TRBV4-1 and J is TRBJ1-1; a weak D match, TRBD1 (5 bases). The CDR3 sequence is 14 residues long. CDR1 is MGHRA, CDR2 YSYEKL, per germline. V lost 6 bases and J lost 1, with 12 bases in between. The CDR3 DNA follows: TGCGCCAGCAGGAGGCTAGGGGCGAACACTGAAGCTTTCTTT. It translates to CASRRLGANTEAFF.

The rearrangement uses TRBV5-1 and TRBJ1-4; TRBD1 aligns across 7 bases. The CDR3 covers 14 residues. The junction had 3 bases not matched to a gene; V was cut back by 4 bases and J by 3 bases. Germline values: CDR1 SGHRS, CDR2 YFSETQ. The CDR3 coding sequence is TGCGCCAGCAGCGTAGGGGGCTCTAATGAAAAACTGTTTTTT. It is translated as CASSVGGSNEKLFF.

The gene calls are TRBV27 and TRBJ2-7, with a weak D call TRBD1 (5 bases). The V end lost 0 bases, the J end lost 5 bases, and 17 bases lay between the germline ends. CDR3 size: 16 residues. The germline V gene has CDR1 MNHEY and CDR2 SMNVEV (reference sequence). This CDR3 reads CASSLSMAGSVHEQYF. The CDR3 DNA sequence: TGTGCCAGCAGTTTATCGATGGCAGGGTCCGTCCACGAGCAGTACTTC.

This clonotype was counted many times. The rearrangement joins TRBV29-1 to TRBJ1-2; D not resolved. Trimming left V 2 bases short and J 0 bases short, with 4 bases between. The CDR3 is 12 residues long. Germline CDR1 is SQVTM and CDR2 is ANQGSEA. The CDR3 DNA sequence: TGCAGCGTTGAAACAGCTAACTATGGCTACACCTTC. Translating it yields CSVETANYGYTF. Full variable domain (remainder filled in from reference TRBV29-1 and TRBJ1-2): SAVISQKPSRDICQRGTSLTIQCQVDSQVTMMFWYRQQPGQSLTLIATANQGSEATYESGFVIDKFPISRPNLTFSTLTVSNMSPEDSSIYLCSVETANYGYTFGSGTRLTVV.

At least ten counts were recorded for this clonotype. This rearrangement joins TRBV20-1 to TRBJ1-4; D gene uncertain. The CDR3 consists of 13 residues. CDR1 and CDR2 from the germline V gene are DFQATT and SNEGSKA (reference sequence). V was cut by 1 base and J by 3 bases, with 6 bases left in between. The CDR3 DNA is TGCAGTGCTAGAGGATCTGCTAATGAAAAACTGTTTTTT. Protein: CSARGSANEKLFF.

Of note for this clonotype: Its ends do not fully match the called genes, so a read error is possible. This chain joins TRBV9 and TRBJ2-3; D is undetermined. From germline, CDR1 is SGDLS and CDR2 YYNGEE. The CDR3 length is 18 residues. CDR3 sequence (DNA): TGTGTCAGCAGCGTAGACCTAGTAGTAGTGGGGATCCCAGATACGCAGTATTTT. Its translation is CVSSVDLVVVGIPDTQYF.

This clonotype has at least ten counts. V gene TRBV7-2 combines with J gene TRBJ1-2; the D gene is possibly TRBD1 (5 bases). This CDR3 comprises 15 residues. Trimming stripped 5 bases from V and 0 bases from J, with 13 bases between. The germline V gene has CDR1 SGHTA and CDR2 FQGNSA. CDR3: CASSPGPSTNYGYTF. CDR3 nucleotides: TGTGCCAGCAGCCCAGGGCCATCTACTAACTATGGCTACACCTTC.

This clonotype was picked up one time. Here the CDR3 reads CSARYGLAGGIYEQYF. In DNA form, the CDR3 reads TGCAGTGCTAGATATGGACTAGCGGGAGGCATTTACGAGCAGTACTTC. This rearrangement joins TRBV20-1 to TRBJ2-7; 14 nucleotides align to TRBD2. CDR1 DFQATT and CDR2 SNEGSKA come from the germline V gene (reference sequence). This CDR3 has 16 residues. The ends lost 2 bases at V and 4 bases at J; junction bases unmatched: 7.

This clonotype was seen at least ten times. The chain couples TRBV4-3 to TRBJ1-1, with 8 bases lining up with TRBD1. The trim removed 5 bases at V and 0 bases at J, leaving 5 bases unmatched. The germline gives CDR1 LGHNA, CDR2 YSLEER. The CDR3 covers 15 residues. CDR3 sequence reads: CASSYLTGVNTEAFF. DNA of the CDR3: TGCGCCAGCAGCTACTTGACAGGGGTGAACACTGAAGCTTTCTTT.

This clonotype showed up many times. The CDR3 sequence: CASSLDYPNEQFF. The CDR3 bases are TGCGCCAGCAGCCTGGACTACCCTAATGAGCAGTTCTTC. The chain employs TRBV5-1 and TRBJ2-1; D is perhaps TRBD2 (6 bases). This CDR3 is built from 13 residues. Germline V gene data show CDR1 as SGHRS and CDR2 as YFSETQ. V lost 4 bases and J 7 bases, leaving 12 bases between the germline ends. Using reference TRBV5-1 and TRBJ2-1 for the parts outside the CDR3, the full variable domain is KAGVTQTPRYLIKTRGQQVTLSCSPISGHRSVSWYQQTPGQGLQFLFEYFSETQRNKGNFPGRFSGRQFSNSRSEMNVSTLELGDSALYLCASSLDYPNEQFFGPGTRLTVL.

CDR3 in DNA: TGTGCCAGCAGCCTCAGACTAGCGGGGGGGCTCGACACCGGGGAGCTGTTTTTT. Protein product: CASSLRLAGGLDTGELFF. The chain recombines TRBV9 with TRBJ2-2, with TRBD2 identical over 14 bases. Looked up from germline, CDR1 is SGDLS and CDR2 is YYNGEE. Germline trimming cut 4 bases from V and 3 bases from J; bases unmatched to any gene: 8. CDR3 length equals 18 residues.

In its sample, this clonotype was seen many times. The rearrangement links TRBV9 to TRBJ2-1; TRBD2 matches at 8 bases. This CDR3 comprises 13 residues. Germline V gene sequence: CDR1 SGDLS, CDR2 YYNGEE. V gave up 0 bases and J gave up 15 bases; unmatched junction bases: 8. The CDR3 sequence is CASSVAPTSEVFF. Here the CDR3 DNA reads TGTGCCAGCAGCGTAGCTCCGACTAGCGAAGTGTTCTTC.

Many counts were recorded for this clonotype. The V gene is TRBV12-3 or TRBV12-4, the J gene TRBJ2-7, with 12 nucleotides matching TRBD1. V gave up 3 bases and J gave up 9 bases; unmatched junction bases: 9. The CDR3 contains 15 residues. CDR3 sequence: CASSFWDRGRPGQYF. CDR3 DNA sequence: TGTGCCAGCAGTTTCTGGGACAGGGGGCGCCCGGGGCAGTACTTC.

In its sample, this clonotype was seen many times. The V gene is TRBV10-3, the J gene TRBJ1-2, with D perhaps TRBD1 (5 bases). The germline gives CDR1 ENHRY, CDR2 SYGVKD. The CDR3 length is 13 residues. V gave up 9 bases and J gave up 8 bases, with 19 bases separating them. The CDR3 is CAITAGPTGGYTF. CDR3 DNA: TGTGCCATTACGGCAGGGCCGACGGGCGGCTACACCTTC.

This clonotype was counted only a few times. The chain has TRBV3-1 and TRBJ2-1; 13 nucleotides agree with TRBD2. The CDR3 is made up of 16 amino acids. J was trimmed by 4 bases and V by 4 bases; bases with no gene match: 4. Germline V gene data show CDR1 as LGHDT and CDR2 as YNNKEL (reference sequence). The CDR3 DNA follows: TGTGCCAGCAGCCGAGGGACTAGCGGGGATTACAATGAGCAGTTCTTC. Its translation: CASSRGTSGDYNEQFF.

This clonotype appeared many times. Here the CDR3 DNA reads TGTGCCAGCAGTTCACAGGGGGTCACTGAAGCTTTCTTT. This gives the protein CASSSQGVTEAFF. The rearrangement joins TRBV2 to TRBJ1-1; the match to TRBD1 covers 8 bases. The CDR3 length is 13 residues. The junction had 3 bases not matched to a gene; V was cut back by 5 bases and J by 4 bases. Germline CDR1 and CDR2: SNHLY and FYNNEI.

A few counts support this clonotype. V is TRBV6-6 and J is TRBJ1-2; perhaps TRBD1 as D (5 bases). The germline V gene has CDR1 MNHNY and CDR2 SVGAGI (reference sequence). The ends were cut back, 7 bases at V and 1 base at J, with 10 bases in the middle. The CDR3 is 13 amino acids. CDR3: CASNIQVNYGYTF. DNA of the CDR3: TGTGCCAGCAATATACAGGTTAACTATGGCTACACCTTC.

At least ten counts were recorded for this clonotype. The chain has TRBV5-1 and TRBJ2-3, with 9 bases lining up with TRBD1. V was clipped by 4 bases and J by 6 bases; unmatched bases: 9. There are 15 residues in the CDR3. Germline V gene sequence: CDR1 SGHRS, CDR2 YFSETQ. The CDR3, as DNA: TGCGCCAGCAGCACTGGACAGGGGAGGACCGATACGCAGTATTTT. Its translation is CASSTGQGRTDTQYF.

Ten or more counts support this clonotype. The gene calls are TRBV7-2 and TRBJ1-6; 8 bases fit TRBD1. This CDR3 spans 14 amino acids. Losses at the gene ends were 3 bases for V and 9 bases for J; bases not matched to a gene: 4. Looked up from germline, CDR1 is SGHTA and CDR2 is FQGNSA. The CDR3 region has the DNA TGTGCCAGCAGCTTCAGGGGGCAGGCTTCACCCCTCCACTTT. Protein: CASSFRGQASPLHF.

The chain uses TRBV7-3 and TRBJ2-3; D call uncertain. This CDR3 is built from 13 residues. V lost 5 bases to trimming and J lost 6 bases, with 12 bases between them. Germline CDR1 SGHTA, CDR2 FQGTGA. CDR3 sequence: CASSPDVGDTQYF. The DNA for the CDR3 is TGTGCCAGCAGCCCGGACGTCGGGGATACGCAGTATTTT. Looking up the rest from reference TRBV7-3 and TRBJ2-3 gives the full variable domain: GAGVSQTPSNKVTEKGKYVELRCDPISGHTALYWYRQSLGQGPEFLIYFQGTGAADDSGLPNDRFFAVRPEGSVSTLKIQRTERGDSAVYLCASSPDVGDTQYFGPGTRLTVL.

This clonotype showed up many times. The gene calls are TRBV20-1 and TRBJ1-2; D ambiguous. V lost 3 bases and J lost 5, with 10 bases in between. Germline CDR1 and CDR2: DFQATT and SNEGSKA (reference sequence). This CDR3 has 12 amino acids. CDR3 residues: CSARGSSYGYTF. The CDR3 DNA reads as TGCAGTGCTAGGGGGTCATCGTATGGCTACACCTTC.

This clonotype was seen many times. At one end, the junction sequence differs from germline, possibly due to a read error. The rearrangement uses TRBV7-6 and TRBJ1-1, with 8 positions matching TRBD1. Germline V gives CDR1 SGHVS, CDR2 FNYEAQ. The CDR3 consists of 13 residues. In nucleotides, the CDR3 is TGTGCCAGCAGCTTAGCCCCTCAAGGGACAGGTGTCTTT. Translating gives CASSLAPQGTGVF.

This clonotype was seen ten or more times. The chain recombines TRBV7-9 with TRBJ2-1, with a tentative D call TRBD1 (6 bases). V was pared by 5 bases and J by 12 bases, with 29 bases between. Germline V gene sequence: CDR1 SEHNR, CDR2 FQNEAQ (reference sequence). The CDR3 has 17 amino acids. As DNA, the CDR3 is TGTGCCAGCAGCCGCGGACAGATTCCGTCCCCACAATGGGTGCAGTTCTTC. This sequence encodes CASSRGQIPSPQWVQFF.